A single sample is the source of the 9 T cell receptor beta chains below, sequenced in a study of T-cell reconstitution after alpha-beta-depleted transplantation in children. Preparation of the TCRbeta library involved a method that used unique molecular identifiers. In TCRdb, the PCR reads were re-called with MiXCR into one record per CDR3 protein. Counted here are 200,000 or so distinct CDR3 sequences, 5% to 6.5% occurring once; the ten biggest clones make up roughly 4.7%. The input for sequencing was PBMCs, taken before TCRalphabeta/CD19-depleted stem cell transplant. The receptors derive from a girl under three years old with combined immunodeficiency, due to receive a stem cell transplant.

This clonotype was counted at least ten times. The rearrangement links TRBV13 to TRBJ2-7; tentatively, D is TRBD1 (7 bases). CDR1 and CDR2 (germline): PRHDT, FYEKMQ (reference sequence). Trimming left V 6 bases short and J 2 bases short, with 14 bases between. CDR3 length equals 14 residues. CDR3: CASRSRGATYEQYF. The DNA of the CDR3 is TGTGCCAGCAGATCCAGGGGGGCCACCTACGAGCAGTACTTC.

This clonotype showed up many times. The chain couples TRBV12-3 or TRBV12-4 to TRBJ2-2, with TRBD2 identical over 8 bases. Losses at the gene ends were 5 bases for V and 6 bases for J; bases not matched to a gene: 11. The length of the CDR3 is 16 residues. The chain's CDR3 is CASSLPWSGSAGELFF. CDR3 nucleotide sequence: TGTGCCAGCAGTCTGCCGTGGAGCGGGAGCGCCGGGGAGCTGTTTTTT.

This clonotype was picked up many times. The chain carries TRBV20-1 and TRBJ1-1; 8 nucleotides align to TRBD1. Germline trimming cut 0 bases from V and 0 bases from J; bases unmatched to any gene: 18. Per germline, CDR1 DFQATT and CDR2 SNEGSKA (reference sequence). This CDR3 is 20 amino acids long. CDR3 DNA sequence: TGCAGTGCTAGAGATGGGCAGGGGGCTACATTTGACGTCCTGAACACTGAAGCTTTCTTT. Encoded protein: CSARDGQGATFDVLNTEAFF.

V gene TRBV24-1 combines with J gene TRBJ2-2; maybe TRBD1 (7 bases). Trimming left V 7 bases short and J 3 bases short, with 11 bases between. Germline CDR1 is KGHDR and CDR2 is SFDVKD. The CDR3 has 14 residues. As DNA, the CDR3 is TGTGCCACCAGCGCCAGGGGGGACACCGGGGAGCTGTTTTTT. Protein: CATSARGDTGELFF.

This clonotype was detected ten times or more. V gene TRBV28 combines with J gene TRBJ2-1, with 7 bases lining up with TRBD1. This CDR3 is 16 amino acids long. V trimming: 1 base; J trimming: 2 bases; junction bases outside the gene matches: 5. Germline V gives CDR1 MDHEN, CDR2 SYDVKM. The chain's CDR3 is CASSLSWQGAYNEQFF. CDR3 nucleotides: TGTGCCAGCAGTTTATCTTGGCAGGGGGCCTACAATGAGCAGTTCTTC.

Of note for this clonotype: A much larger clonotype is one base distant, so this may be a read error. Without the conserved terminal phenylalanine or tryptophan, this CDR3 likely stems from a read error. This chain connects TRBV10-3 to TRBJ2-4; D possibly corresponds to TRBD2 (5 bases). Deletions cut 4 bases from V and 0 bases from J, with 7 bases between. The germline CDR1 and CDR2 sequences are ENHRY and SYGVKD. CDR3 size: 14 residues. The chain's CDR3 is CAISAAGAKNIQYS. CDR3 bases: TGTGCCATCAGTGCGGCGGGAGCCAAAAACATTCAGTACTCC.

This clonotype has ten or more counts. This rearrangement joins TRBV27 to TRBJ2-5; D call uncertain. V lost 3 bases and J 4 bases, leaving 9 bases between the germline ends. The CDR3 extends over 13 amino acids. Germline loops: CDR1 MNHEY, CDR2 SMNVEV (reference sequence). The CDR3 loop is CASSFKPPETQYF. CDR3 DNA sequence: TGTGCCAGCAGTTTCAAACCACCAGAGACCCAGTACTTC.

This clonotype came up a few times. The rearrangement uses TRBV28 and TRBJ2-7; TRBD1 aligns across 7 bases. The junction had 8 bases not matched to a gene; V was cut back by 4 bases and J by 2 bases. This CDR3 contains 15 residues. Per germline, CDR1 MDHEN and CDR2 SYDVKM. In nucleotides, the CDR3 is TGTGCCAGCAGTTCCCCGGAGCAGGGGGCCTACGAGCAGTACTTC. Its translation: CASSSPEQGAYEQYF.

Many counts were recorded for this clonotype. The chain carries TRBV7-2 and TRBJ2-7; D is perhaps TRBD1 (6 bases). This CDR3 contains 13 residues. Deletions cut 6 bases from V and 5 bases from J, with 14 bases between. Germline assignment: CDR1 SGHTA and CDR2 FQGNSA. CDR3 loop: CASSFTGFHEQYF. For the CDR3, the DNA is TGTGCCAGCAGTTTCACAGGGTTCCACGAGCAGTACTTC.